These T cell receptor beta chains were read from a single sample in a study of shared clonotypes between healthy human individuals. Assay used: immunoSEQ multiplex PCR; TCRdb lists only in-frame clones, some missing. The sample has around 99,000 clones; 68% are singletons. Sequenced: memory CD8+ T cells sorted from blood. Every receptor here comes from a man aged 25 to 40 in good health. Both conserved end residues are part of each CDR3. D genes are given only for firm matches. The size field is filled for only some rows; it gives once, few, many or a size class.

DNA: TGTGCCAGCTCAGCCGGGACAGGGTATGACGAGCAGTACTTC
CDR3: CASSAGTGYDEQYF
size: NA
J: TRBJ2-7
V: TRBV18
D: TRBD1

DNA: TGTGCCAGCAGCGTATTGGATAGCGGAAACACAGATACGCAGTATTTT
CDR3: CASSVLDSGNTDTQYF
size: NA
J: TRBJ2-3
V: TRBV9
D: NA

DNA: TGTGCCAGCAGCTCTTTAGCGGGAGGAAACACAGATACGCAGTATTTT
CDR3: CASSSLAGGNTDTQYF
size: NA
J: TRBJ2-3
V: TRBV7-4
D: TRBD2

DNA: TGCAGCGTGGGGAGAAGGAGCACAGATACGCAGTATTTT
CDR3: CSVGRRSTDTQYF
size: NA
J: TRBJ2-3
V: TRBV29-1
D: NA

DNA: TGCAGTGCTAGAGATTACGCTGAAGCTTTCTTT
CDR3: CSARDYAEAFF
size: NA
J: TRBJ1-1
V: TRBV20-1
D: NA

DNA: TGTGCCACCTCTGTGGGGCCGGGAGGGATCGCCGGGGAGCTGTTTTTT
CDR3: CATSVGPGGIAGELFF
size: NA
J: TRBJ2-2
V: TRBV5-4
D: TRBD2

DNA: TGTGCCAGCTCACCCCCGGACAGCACTGAAGCTTTCTTT
CDR3: CASSPPDSTEAFF
size: NA
J: TRBJ1-1
V: TRBV18
D: NA

DNA: TGTGCCACCAGCAGAGGCCGGACAGAGTTAAGAGGAGCTTTCTTT
CDR3: CATSRGRTELRGAFF
size: few
J: TRBJ1-1
V: TRBV15
D: NA

DNA: TGTGCCAGCAGCCACCCGAGGAGAGCGGGGACTAGCACAGATACGCAGTATTTT
CDR3: CASSHPRRAGTSTDTQYF
size: NA
J: TRBJ2-3
V: TRBV9
D: TRBD2

DNA: TGTGCCAGCAGCCAAGATCGGGGGGCTAGAGCCAAAAACATTCAGTACTTC
CDR3: CASSQDRGARAKNIQYF
size: NA
J: TRBJ2-4
V: TRBV14
D: NA

DNA: TGTGCCAGCAGTTACGACAGCTACAATGAGCAGTTCTTC
CDR3: CASSYDSYNEQFF
size: few
J: TRBJ2-1
V: TRBV6-6
D: NA

DNA: TGTGCCAGCAGCCGCGGGACCGAGGCTTTCTTT
CDR3: CASSRGTEAFF
size: NA
J: TRBJ1-1
V: TRBV4-2
D: NA

DNA: TGTGCCAGCAGCCCCCGGGACTTCCAAGAGACCCAGTACTTC
CDR3: CASSPRDFQETQYF
size: NA
J: TRBJ2-5
V: TRBV14
D: NA

DNA: TGCAGCGTTCTAGATCTGTTGAACACTGAAGCTTTCTTT
CDR3: CSVLDLLNTEAFF
size: NA
J: TRBJ1-1
V: TRBV29-1
D: NA

DNA: TGTGCCTGGGAAGACTCCCTCGTCCTGACTTTC
CDR3: CAWEDSLVLTF
size: NA
J: TRBJ2-6
V: TRBV30
D: NA

DNA: TGTGCCAGCACCAGGGAAATCAACTCCTACGAGCAGTACTTC
CDR3: CASTREINSYEQYF
size: once
J: TRBJ2-7
V: TRBV7-2
D: NA

DNA: TGTGCCAGCAGCTTGGGCCGGGACACTAAAAACATTCAGTACTTC
CDR3: CASSLGRDTKNIQYF
size: NA
J: TRBJ2-4
V: TRBV5-4
D: NA

DNA: TGTGCCAGCCGACCTCAGACAGTATACGAGCAGTACTTC
CDR3: CASRPQTVYEQYF
size: NA
J: TRBJ2-7
V: TRBV21-1
D: NA

DNA: TGTGCCAGCAGCCCGCGGACTAGCGGGACCCTATCCTACGAGCAGTACTTC
CDR3: CASSPRTSGTLSYEQYF
size: NA
J: TRBJ2-7
V: TRBV28
D: TRBD2

DNA: TGTGCCAGCACGATCGGTCCGGGTTCCTACTACGAGCAGTACTTC
CDR3: CASTIGPGSYYEQYF
size: few
J: TRBJ2-7
V: TRBV14
D: NA

DNA: TGTGCCAGCAGCGGCCACAGGGTCGGGGATACGCAGTATTTT
CDR3: CASSGHRVGDTQYF
size: NA
J: TRBJ2-3
V: TRBV9
D: NA

DNA: TGTGCCAGCCGCGGGGCCCTGACGCGAAAGGAGACCCAGTACTTC
CDR3: CASRGALTRKETQYF
size: NA
J: TRBJ2-5
V: TRBV19
D: NA